This T cell receptor beta chain was sequenced for a study of patients and donors after allogeneic stem cell transplantation. TCRdb re-called the RT-PCR reads through MiXCR, storing one row per CDR3 protein. Of about a million distinct CDR3 sequences in the sample, roughly 17% were seen once. The CDR3 is 13 residues long. The germline V gene has CDR1 DFQATT and CDR2 SNEGSKA (reference sequence). V was clipped by 5 bases and J by 2 bases, with 12 bases between them. The chain joins TRBV20-1 to TRBJ1-1; perhaps TRBD1 as D (5 bases). The sequence was obtained from a human donor who was either an allogeneic HSCT recipient or a stem cell or donor lymphocyte infusion donor (not recorded which). It is not recorded whose cells these are; they may come from a transplant donor. Sequencing was performed on blood, either unsorted or a sorted T cell fraction (not recorded which). The CDR3 DNA reads as TGCAGTGCTCCCGGGGACCCAAACACTGAAGCTTTCTTT. This sequence encodes CSAPGDPNTEAFF.